Each of the 32 T cell receptor beta chains below was sequenced from the same sample in a study of blood T cell repertoires in COVID-19. The protocol was immunoSEQ multiplex PCR, while the TCRdb copy is restricted to in-frame clones and leaves out a portion. The sample holds some 120,000 clones, around nine tenths seen once. Sequencing was performed on peripheral blood. These receptors were taken from a man aged 50 to 59 with acute or convalescent COVID-19.

With regard to this clone: Other DNA sequences of this sample code for an identical CDR3. V gene TRBV7-9 combines with J gene TRBJ2-2, with TRBD1 identical over 7 bases. V gave up 5 bases and J gave up 1 base; unmatched junction bases: 4. This CDR3 is built from 15 residues. Germline CDR1 SEHNR, CDR2 FQNEAQ (reference sequence). CDR3 amino acids: CASSLTGKNTGELFF. The CDR3 nucleotides are TGTGCCAGCAGCCTGACAGGGAAGAACACCGGGGAGCTGTTTTTT.

This rearrangement joins TRBV18 to TRBJ1-3; tentative D call: TRBD1 (6 bases). The CDR3 consists of 15 residues. Trimming removed 3 bases at V and 0 bases at J, with 9 bases between. Looked up from germline, CDR1 is KGHSH and CDR2 is LQKENI. CDR3 sequence: CASSPLDSSGNTIYF. The DNA for the CDR3 is TGTGCCAGCTCACCGCTGGACAGCTCTGGAAACACCATATATTTT.

This chain joins TRBV9 and TRBJ2-5; D is perhaps TRBD1 (6 bases). Per the germline V gene, CDR1 is SGDLS and CDR2 is YYNGEE. The CDR3 runs 14 residues. V lost 0 bases to trimming and J lost 5 bases, with 11 bases between them. The CDR3 DNA sequence: TGTGCCAGCAGCGTAGAGGCAGGGGCCGAGACCCAGTACTTC. The encoded protein is CASSVEAGAETQYF.

The V gene is TRBV6-5, the J gene TRBJ1-6; D not resolved. This CDR3 has 13 amino acids. Trimming pared 0 bases from V and 9 bases from J, leaving 6 bases between. The germline gives CDR1 MNHEY, CDR2 SVGAGI. The CDR3: CASSYSRGSPLHF. The DNA of the CDR3 is TGTGCCAGCAGTTACTCCCGCGGTTCACCCCTCCACTTT.

This chain joins TRBV18 and TRBJ1-2; 7 bases map to TRBD1. This CDR3 comprises 15 residues. In germline, CDR1 is KGHSH, CDR2 LQKENI. J gave up 3 bases and V 3 bases, and 7 bases lay outside the gene matches. CDR3 bases: TGTGCCAGCTCACCCCAGGAGGGGGCAGACTATGGCTACACCTTC. This encodes CASSPQEGADYGYTF. Filled out from reference TRBV18 and TRBJ1-2, the complete variable domain reads NAGVMQNPRHLVRRRGQEARLRCSPMKGHSHVYWYRQLPEEGLKFMVYLQKENIIDESGMPKERFSAEFPKEGPSILRIQQVVRGDSAAYFCASSPQEGADYGYTFGSGTRLTVV.

CDR3 coding DNA: TGTGCCAGCAGTTTTTCGGCTAGCGGCCTACAAGAGACCCAGTACTTC. It encodes CASSFSASGLQETQYF. The chain has TRBV27 and TRBJ2-5, with 7 bases fitting TRBD2. CDR1 is MNHEY, CDR2 SMNVEV, per germline (reference sequence). Germline trimming cut 3 bases from V and 2 bases from J; bases unmatched to any gene: 9. The CDR3 extends over 16 amino acids.

This chain links TRBV6-1 with TRBJ2-1, with 7 bases aligning to TRBD1. The ends lost 5 bases at V and 5 bases at J; junction bases unmatched: 6. Germline lookup yields CDR1 MNHNS and CDR2 SASEGT. This CDR3 contains 14 residues. The CDR3 DNA sequence: TGTGCCAGCAGTCCCAGGACAGGCAACAATGAGCAGTTCTTC. Protein sequence: CASSPRTGNNEQFF.

This chain links TRBV7-8 with TRBJ2-7; a weak D match, TRBD2 (6 bases). V lost 5 bases, J lost 2 bases, and 25 bases lay in between. Germline assignment: CDR1 SGHVS and CDR2 FQNEAQ. This CDR3 spans 18 amino acids. CDR3 sequence (DNA): TGTGCCAGCAGCCTGACCGCCGGGGGACTCCCTGCCCCCTACGAGCAGTACTTC. Its protein is CASSLTAGGLPAPYEQYF.

The sample holds one count of this clone. The chain couples TRBV12-5 to TRBJ2-1; TRBD2 aligns across 11 bases. The CDR3 has 17 amino acids. With 5 bases clipped from V and 4 bases from J, the junction kept 10 bases outside the gene matches. Per germline, CDR1 LGHNT and CDR2 FRNRAP. Here the CDR3 DNA reads TGTGCTAGTGGTCCAAGAATCGGGACTAGCGGTTACAATGAGCAGTTCTTC. This codes for CASGPRIGTSGYNEQFF.

This chain uses TRBV30 with TRBJ2-7; D may be TRBD1 (6 bases). V lost 8 bases and J 3 bases, leaving 14 bases between the germline ends. Per the germline V gene, CDR1 is GTSNPN and CDR2 is SVGIG (reference sequence). The CDR3 is made up of 12 amino acids. The CDR3 spells CALGADSYEQYF. The CDR3 DNA sequence: TGTGCCCTGGGGGCGGATAGCTACGAGCAGTACTTC.

This clone was detected once. The chain couples TRBV7-2 to TRBJ2-2, with 14 bases aligning to TRBD2. Germline V gene lookup returns CDR1 SGHTA and CDR2 FQGNSA. V gave up 5 bases and J gave up 1 base; unmatched junction bases: 3. The CDR3 length is 17 residues. Written as DNA, the CDR3 is TGTGCCAGCAGCGGGGGGACTAGCGGGAGGAACACCGGGGAGCTGTTTTTT. Its protein product is CASSGGTSGRNTGELFF.

V and J are TRBV2 and TRBJ1-5; the match to TRBD1 covers 7 bases. V was pared by 4 bases and J by 6 bases, with 9 bases of the junction left unmatched. CDR1 and CDR2 from the germline V gene are SNHLY and FYNNEI. There are 15 residues in the CDR3. This chain's CDR3 is CASSAGAGGFQPQHF. The CDR3 DNA is TGTGCCAGCAGTGCGGGGGCAGGGGGTTTTCAGCCCCAGCATTTT.

The rearrangement links TRBV7-2 to TRBJ2-7; maybe TRBD2 (5 bases). CDR1 is SGHTA, CDR2 FQGNSA, per germline. V shed 1 base and J shed 9 bases, with 22 bases lying between them. The CDR3 contains 16 residues. The CDR3 spells CASSLGVRAGPRVQYF. CDR3 in DNA: TGTGCCAGCAGCTTAGGAGTGAGGGCAGGCCCTCGAGTGCAGTACTTC.

The chain links TRBV24-1 to TRBJ2-3; 10 bases are shared with TRBD2. CDR1 and CDR2 (germline): KGHDR, SFDVKD. Unmatched junction bases numbered 7, after V lost 5 bases and J lost 3 bases. The CDR3 sequence is 16 residues long. The CDR3, as DNA: TGTGCCACCAGTGTTGCAAGCGGGAGGGGGACAGATACGCAGTATTTT. Translating gives CATSVASGRGTDTQYF.

This sequence joins TRBV6-5 and TRBJ1-4; no clear D gene. Germline V gene data show CDR1 as MNHEY and CDR2 as SVGAGI. The V end was cut by 5 bases, the J end by 8 bases, with 15 bases between. This CDR3 is 14 amino acids long. CDR3 in amino acids: CASSPRGEREKLFF. Here the CDR3 DNA reads TGTGCCAGCAGTCCTCGGGGAGAGAGGGAAAAACTGTTTTTT.

The rearrangement joins TRBV25-1 to TRBJ2-5; D remains unclear. V lost 4 bases to trimming and J lost 4 bases, with 4 bases between them. Germline V CDR1 and CDR2: MGHDK, SYGVNS. The CDR3 consists of 11 residues. DNA for the CDR3: TGTGCCAGCAGTGCAGGAGAGACCCAGTACTTC. It specifies CASSAGETQYF.

V gene TRBV18 combines with J gene TRBJ1-1; TRBD1 is a possible D gene (5 bases). The length of the CDR3 is 13 residues. Trimming pared 3 bases from V and 8 bases from J, leaving 13 bases between. Per the germline V gene, CDR1 is KGHSH and CDR2 is LQKENI. The CDR3 DNA follows: TGTGCCAGCTCACCCCTTGTTAGGGGAGAAGCTTTCTTT. The encoded protein is CASSPLVRGEAFF.

The rearrangement joins TRBV4-1 to TRBJ2-1, with TRBD2 matching over 7 bases. The germline V gene has CDR1 MGHRA and CDR2 YSYEKL. This CDR3 has 20 residues. After removal of 1 base from V and 0 bases from J, the junction contained 15 bases not matched to a gene. For the CDR3, the DNA is TGCGCCAGCAGCCAAGCTAGCGGAATATTACTTGAGAGCTCCTACAATGAGCAGTTCTTC. Its translation: CASSQASGILLESSYNEQFF.

The chain combines TRBV14 with TRBJ2-7; the D is unclear. CDR1 and CDR2 (germline): SGHDN, FVKESK. The CDR3 length is 13 residues. The V and J ends lost 0 bases and 5 bases respectively, with 8 bases between them. In nucleotides, the CDR3 is TGTGCCAGCAGCCAAGATCGAGTTAACGAGCAGTACTTC. This gives the protein CASSQDRVNEQYF.

The chain joins TRBV10-3 to TRBJ2-3; D gene unclear. Germline V lookup: CDR1 ENHRY, CDR2 SYGVKD. The CDR3 loop spans 14 amino acids. The V gene lost 4 bases and the J gene lost 5 bases, with 13 bases spanning the gap. The CDR3 bases are TGTGCCATCAGTGGGGCTGCTGGTGGAGATACGCAGTATTTT. Translating it yields CAISGAAGGDTQYF.

The rearrangement uses TRBV5-1 and TRBJ1-1; D possibly corresponds to TRBD1 (5 bases). The CDR3 extends over 16 amino acids. Germline V CDR1 and CDR2: SGHRS, YFSETQ. The V and J ends lost 4 bases and 3 bases respectively, with 19 bases between them. CDR3: CASSPGGRAKDTEAFF. CDR3 bases: TGCGCCAGCAGCCCAGGTGGCAGGGCAAAGGACACTGAAGCTTTCTTT.

The chain has TRBV6-5 and TRBJ1-5, with D possibly being TRBD1 (6 bases). The V and J ends lost 5 bases and 1 base respectively, with 12 bases between them. The CDR3 extends over 15 amino acids. Germline V gives CDR1 MNHEY, CDR2 SVGAGI. CDR3 amino acids: CASSLRGASNQPQHF. As DNA, the CDR3 is TGTGCCAGCAGTCTCCGGGGGGCGAGCAATCAGCCCCAGCATTTT.

The chain combines TRBV2 with TRBJ2-1; 10 positions agree with TRBD2. Germline CDR1 reads SNHLY; CDR2 reads FYNNEI. This CDR3 region has 16 residues. The V segment lost 2 bases and the J segment 10 bases; nucleotides outside the gene matches: 11. The CDR3 DNA follows: TGTGCCAGCAGTGAAAGGGCTAGCGGGAGTGTGAAGGAGCAGTTCTTC. Translation gives CASSERASGSVKEQFF.

The gene calls are TRBV5-1 and TRBJ2-1; no clear D. CDR1 and CDR2 (germline): SGHRS, YFSETQ. Trimming removed 1 base from V and 7 bases from J, with 6 bases in between. This CDR3 contains 12 residues. The CDR3 nucleotides are TGCGCCAGCAGCTTGACAGCAAATGAGCAGTTCTTC. It is translated as CASSLTANEQFF. The full variable domain, its missing parts supplied by reference TRBV5-1 and TRBJ2-1, is KAGVTQTPRYLIKTRGQQVTLSCSPISGHRSVSWYQQTPGQGLQFLFEYFSETQRNKGNFPGRFSGRQFSNSRSEMNVSTLELGDSALYLCASSLTANEQFFGPGTRLTVL.

The chain carries TRBV28 and TRBJ1-1, with D possibly matching TRBD1 (5 bases). Germline CDR1 and CDR2: MDHEN and SYDVKM. V was pared by 2 bases and J by 1 base, with 17 bases between. This CDR3 region has 17 residues. CDR3: CASSLPTPTVTNTEAFF. The CDR3 DNA reads as TGTGCCAGCAGTTTACCCACTCCGACAGTAACGAACACTGAAGCTTTCTTT.

The chain joins TRBV7-2 to TRBJ2-2; 7 nucleotides match TRBD1. After removal of 5 bases from V and 8 bases from J, the junction contained 11 bases not matched to a gene. Germline V gives CDR1 SGHTA, CDR2 FQGNSA. The CDR3 loop spans 15 amino acids. CDR3 sequence (DNA): TGTGCCAGCAGCCGCACGGACAGGTCGACGGGGGAGCTGTTTTTT. This codes for CASSRTDRSTGELFF.

This sequence joins TRBV7-9 and TRBJ1-3, with 7 nucleotides matching TRBD1. Germline V gene lookup returns CDR1 SEHNR and CDR2 FQNEAQ (reference sequence). The CDR3 has 15 residues. The trim removed 2 bases at V and 5 bases at J, leaving 6 bases unmatched. In DNA, the CDR3 is TGTGCCAGCAGCTTAAGTTCGACAGGGAGAAACACCATATATTTT. Amino acids: CASSLSSTGRNTIYF.

This rearrangement joins TRBV13 to TRBJ2-2; TRBD2 matches 7 bases. Trimming at V came to 2 bases and at J to 1 base, leaving 1 base not matched to a gene. CDR3 length: 15 residues. The germline CDR1 and CDR2 sequences are PRHDT and FYEKMQ (reference sequence). The CDR3 sequence is CASSLQRENTGELFF. CDR3 bases: TGTGCCAGCAGCTTACAGCGGGAGAACACCGGGGAGCTGTTTTTT.

The J gene is TRBJ1-1, the V gene TRBV30; the match to TRBD1 covers 7 bases. From germline, CDR1 is GTSNPN and CDR2 SVGIG (reference sequence). This CDR3 comprises 12 residues. V lost 4 bases to trimming and J lost 4 bases; unmatched junction nucleotides: 3. The CDR3 here is CAWMTGITEAFF. The CDR3 coding sequence is TGTGCCTGGATGACAGGGATCACTGAAGCTTTCTTT.

This chain joins TRBV13 and TRBJ1-1, with 11 bases aligning to TRBD1. CDR3 length: 17 amino acids. V dropped 4 bases and J dropped 6; count of bases not matched to a gene: 13. The germline gives CDR1 PRHDT, CDR2 FYEKMQ (reference sequence). CDR3 bases: TGTGCCAGCAGCTCGGACAGGGGGCGGTTTGGGTCCGCTGAAGCTTTCTTT. Encoded protein: CASSSDRGRFGSAEAFF.

CDR3 amino acids: CASSFRTSGGGENEQFF. The CDR3 bases are TGCGCCAGCAGCTTTCGGACTAGCGGAGGGGGAGAAAATGAGCAGTTCTTC. This rearrangement joins TRBV4-1 to TRBJ2-1; 10 bases agree with TRBD2. In germline, CDR1 is MGHRA, CDR2 YSYEKL. This CDR3 region has 17 residues. J gave up 7 bases and V 5 bases, and 14 bases lay outside the gene matches.

This chain joins TRBV18 and TRBJ2-3; 8 bases align to TRBD1. The V segment lost 3 bases and the J segment 0 bases; nucleotides outside the gene matches: 2. The germline CDR1 and CDR2 sequences are KGHSH and LQKENI. The CDR3 sequence is 15 residues long. CDR3 sequence: CASSPGQASTDTQYF. CDR3 coding DNA: TGTGCCAGCTCACCGGGACAGGCTAGCACAGATACGCAGTATTTT. The full variable domain, rest sourced from reference TRBV18 and TRBJ2-3, is NAGVMQNPRHLVRRRGQEARLRCSPMKGHSHVYWYRQLPEEGLKFMVYLQKENIIDESGMPKERFSAEFPKEGPSILRIQQVVRGDSAAYFCASSPGQASTDTQYFGPGTRLTVL.